The clone carrying this T cell receptor (beta chain) appeared many times. For TCRbeta, the library was prepared with unique molecular identifiers. TCRdb re-called the PCR reads with MiXCR, one entry per CDR3 protein. Of over 150,000 distinct CDR3 sequences in the sample, 6% to 7% are singletons; the top ten hold approximately 2.9%. Germline V CDR1 and CDR2: LGHDT, YNNKEL (reference sequence). The CDR3 runs 15 residues. Trimming removed 1 base at V and 2 bases at J, with 10 bases between. This entry belongs to a study of T-cell reconstitution after alpha-beta-depleted transplantation in children. The sequence derives from a human donor who donated a stem cell graft to a child with Wiskott-Aldrich syndrome. The sequenced sample was PBMCs from the stem cell graft donor, obtained from the stem cell graft. The chain links TRBV3-1 to TRBJ2-3, with TRBD2 as a possible D gene (6 bases). The CDR3 nucleotides are TGTGCCAGCAGCCAAGTAGCGGCCATCACAGATACGCAGTATTTT. Encoded protein: CASSQVAAITDTQYF.